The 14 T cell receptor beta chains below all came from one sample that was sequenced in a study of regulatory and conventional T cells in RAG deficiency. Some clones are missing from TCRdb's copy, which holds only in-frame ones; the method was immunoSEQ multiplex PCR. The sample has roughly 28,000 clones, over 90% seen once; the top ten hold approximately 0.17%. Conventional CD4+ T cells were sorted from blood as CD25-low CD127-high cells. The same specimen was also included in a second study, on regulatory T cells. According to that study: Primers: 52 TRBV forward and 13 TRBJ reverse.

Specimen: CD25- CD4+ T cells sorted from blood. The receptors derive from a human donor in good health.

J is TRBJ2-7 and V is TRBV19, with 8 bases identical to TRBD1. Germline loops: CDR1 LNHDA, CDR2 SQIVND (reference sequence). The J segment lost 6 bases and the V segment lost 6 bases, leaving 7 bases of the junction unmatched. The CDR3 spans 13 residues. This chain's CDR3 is CASRPDREGEQYF. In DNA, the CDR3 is TGTGCCAGTAGACCGGACAGGGAAGGCGAGCAGTACTTC. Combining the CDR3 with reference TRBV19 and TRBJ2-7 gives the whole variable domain DGGITQSPKYLFRKEGQNVTLSCEQNLNHDAMYWYRQDPGQGLRLIYYSQIVNDFQKGDIAEGYSVSREKKESFPLTVTSAQKNPTAFYLCASRPDREGEQYFGPGTRLTVT.

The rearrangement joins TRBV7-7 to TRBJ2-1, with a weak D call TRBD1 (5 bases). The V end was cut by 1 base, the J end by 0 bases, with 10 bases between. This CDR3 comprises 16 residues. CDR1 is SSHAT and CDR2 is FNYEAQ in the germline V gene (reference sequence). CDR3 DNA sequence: TGTGCCAGCAGCTTAGAGGGGTTGAGCTCCTACAATGAGCAGTTCTTC. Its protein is CASSLEGLSSYNEQFF.

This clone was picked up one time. Written as DNA, the CDR3 is TGTGCCAGCAGCCGAGCTCCTGACAGGGGGCTTACTGAAGCTTTCTTT. This gives the protein CASSRAPDRGLTEAFF. The V call is TRBV7-3, the J call TRBJ1-1, with 10 positions matching TRBD1. The CDR3 runs to 16 residues. Trimming cost V 5 bases and J 5 bases; bases outside gene matches: 11. Germline assignment: CDR1 SGHTA and CDR2 FQGTGA. Full variable domain (outside the CDR3, taken from reference TRBV7-3 and TRBJ1-1): GAGVSQTPSNKVTEKGKYVELRCDPISGHTALYWYRQSLGQGPEFLIYFQGTGAADDSGLPNDRFFAVRPEGSVSTLKIQRTERGDSAVYLCASSRAPDRGLTEAFFGQGTRLTVV.

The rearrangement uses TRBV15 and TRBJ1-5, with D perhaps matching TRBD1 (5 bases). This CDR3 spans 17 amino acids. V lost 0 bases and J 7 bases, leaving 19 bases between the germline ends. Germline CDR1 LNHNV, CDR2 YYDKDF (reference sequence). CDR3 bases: TGTGCCACCAGCAGAGATGTTTCACGGCAGGGCGGCCAGCCCCAGCATTTT. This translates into CATSRDVSRQGGQPQHF.

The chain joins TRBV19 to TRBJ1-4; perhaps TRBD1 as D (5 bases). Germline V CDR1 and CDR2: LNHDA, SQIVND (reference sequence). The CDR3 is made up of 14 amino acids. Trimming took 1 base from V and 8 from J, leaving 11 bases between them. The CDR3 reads CASSIVGGEEKLFF. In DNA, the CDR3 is TGTGCCAGTAGTATAGTGGGAGGGGAAGAAAAACTGTTTTTT.

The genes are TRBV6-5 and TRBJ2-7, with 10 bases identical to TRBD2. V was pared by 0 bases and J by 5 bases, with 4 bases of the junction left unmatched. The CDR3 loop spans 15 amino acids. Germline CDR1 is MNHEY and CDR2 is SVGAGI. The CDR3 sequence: CASSYSNGLADEQYF. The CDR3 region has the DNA TGTGCCAGCAGTTACTCGAACGGACTAGCGGACGAGCAGTACTTC.

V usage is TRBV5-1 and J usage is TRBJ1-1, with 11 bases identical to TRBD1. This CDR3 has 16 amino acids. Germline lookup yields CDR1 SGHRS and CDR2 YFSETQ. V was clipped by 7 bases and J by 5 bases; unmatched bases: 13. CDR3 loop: CASRFRTGGVGTEAFF. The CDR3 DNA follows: TGCGCCAGCCGGTTCAGGACAGGGGGCGTCGGTACTGAAGCTTTCTTT.

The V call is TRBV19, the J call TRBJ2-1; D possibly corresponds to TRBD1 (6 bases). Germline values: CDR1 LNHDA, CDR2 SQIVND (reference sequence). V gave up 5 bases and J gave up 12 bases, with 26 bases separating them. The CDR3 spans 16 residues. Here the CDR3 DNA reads TGTGCCAGTAGTTCGACAGGTGCGGCTGTCCTACGAGGGCAGTTCTTC. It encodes CASSSTGAAVLRGQFF.

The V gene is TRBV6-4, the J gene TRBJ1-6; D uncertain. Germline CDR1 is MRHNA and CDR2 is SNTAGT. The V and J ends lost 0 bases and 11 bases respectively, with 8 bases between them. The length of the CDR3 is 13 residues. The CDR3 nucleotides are TGTGCCAGCAGTGACTCAATCCGGGCACCCCTCCACTTT. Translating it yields CASSDSIRAPLHF.

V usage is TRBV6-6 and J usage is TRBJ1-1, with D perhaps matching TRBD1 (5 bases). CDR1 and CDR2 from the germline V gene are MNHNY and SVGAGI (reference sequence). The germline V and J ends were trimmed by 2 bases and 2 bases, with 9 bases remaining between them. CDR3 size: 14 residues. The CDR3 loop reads CASSYGGENTEAFF. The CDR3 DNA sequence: TGTGCCAGCAGTTACGGAGGGGAAAACACTGAAGCTTTCTTT.

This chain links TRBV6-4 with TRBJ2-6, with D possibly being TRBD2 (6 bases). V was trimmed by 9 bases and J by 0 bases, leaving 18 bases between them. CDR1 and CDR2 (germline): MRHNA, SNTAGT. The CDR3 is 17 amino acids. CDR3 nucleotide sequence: TGTGCCAGAGGTGGGTTTACAGCGGGCTCTGGGGCCAACGTCCTGACTTTC. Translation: CARGGFTAGSGANVLTF.

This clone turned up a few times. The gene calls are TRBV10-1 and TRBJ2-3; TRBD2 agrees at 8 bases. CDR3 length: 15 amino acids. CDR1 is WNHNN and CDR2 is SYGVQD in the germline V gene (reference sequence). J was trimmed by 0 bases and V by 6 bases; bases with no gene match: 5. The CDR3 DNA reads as TGCGCCAGCAGCGGCAGCGGGAGAAGCACAGATACGCAGTATTTT. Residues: CASSGSGRSTDTQYF.

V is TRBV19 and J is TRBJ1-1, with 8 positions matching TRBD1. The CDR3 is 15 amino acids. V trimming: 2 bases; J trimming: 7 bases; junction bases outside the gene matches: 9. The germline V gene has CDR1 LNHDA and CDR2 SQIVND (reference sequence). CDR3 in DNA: TGTGCCAGTAGTATACAGGGGGCTAGACCCCTTGAAGCTTTCTTT. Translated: CASSIQGARPLEAFF. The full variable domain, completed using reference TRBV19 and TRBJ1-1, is DGGITQSPKYLFRKEGQNVTLSCEQNLNHDAMYWYRQDPGQGLRLIYYSQIVNDFQKGDIAEGYSVSREKKESFPLTVTSAQKNPTAFYLCASSIQGARPLEAFFGQGTRLTVV.

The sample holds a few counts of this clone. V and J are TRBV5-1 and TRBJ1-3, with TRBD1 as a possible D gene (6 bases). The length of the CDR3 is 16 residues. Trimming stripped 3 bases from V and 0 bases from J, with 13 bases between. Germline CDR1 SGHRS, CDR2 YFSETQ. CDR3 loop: CASSSGDTSSGNTIYF. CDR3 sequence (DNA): TGCGCCAGCAGCTCAGGGGACACCAGCTCTGGAAACACCATATATTTT. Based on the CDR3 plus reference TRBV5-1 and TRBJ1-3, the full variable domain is KAGVTQTPRYLIKTRGQQVTLSCSPISGHRSVSWYQQTPGQGLQFLFEYFSETQRNKGNFPGRFSGRQFSNSRSEMNVSTLELGDSALYLCASSSGDTSSGNTIYFGEGSWLTVV.